This T cell receptor beta chain was found in a study of blood T cell repertoires in COVID-19. Study in general: COVID-19 samples collected from the United States, Italy and Spain covered acute and convalescent phases. T cells, B-cell-depleted T cells, or PBMCs provided the cDNA or gDNA that served as material.

This CDR3 region has 12 residues. Trimming took off 10 bases at V and 6 bases at J, with 12 bases between the two ends. As processed by the authors: For nucleated cells, counts were estimated from reference gene primer amplification. Profiling relied on immunoSEQ multiplex PCR, and the TCRdb table lists in-frame clones only, not all of them. V and J calls and clone size come straight from that table; D and trimming were deduced from the DNA. The sample holds about 220,000 clones; around 84% are singletons and the top ten take 5.1%. The chain employs TRBV12-3 or TRBV12-4 and TRBJ2-2, with D unclear. This TCR was recovered from a woman aged 55-70 years who had recovered from COVID-19. The sample consisted of peripheral blood. In nucleotides, the CDR3 is TGTGCCACTAACCCGGGTTCCGGGGAGCTGTTTTTT. The encoded protein is CATNPGSGELFF.